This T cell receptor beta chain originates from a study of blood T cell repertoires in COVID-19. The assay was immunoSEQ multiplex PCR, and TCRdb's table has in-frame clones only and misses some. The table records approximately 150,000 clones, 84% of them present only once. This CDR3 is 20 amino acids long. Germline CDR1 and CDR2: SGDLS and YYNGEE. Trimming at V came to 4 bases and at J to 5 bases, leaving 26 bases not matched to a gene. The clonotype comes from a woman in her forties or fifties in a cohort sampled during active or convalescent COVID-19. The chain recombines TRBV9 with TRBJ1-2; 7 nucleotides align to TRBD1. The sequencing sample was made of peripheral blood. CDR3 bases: TGTGCCAGCAGCCCGGTAGGAGGGGGCGCAAGGGCTTCCTTAAGGTATGGCTACACCTTC. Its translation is CASSPVGGGARASLRYGYTF.